This is a list of T cell receptor beta chains from one sample in a study of blood T cell repertoires in COVID-19. Produced via immunoSEQ multiplex PCR; TCRdb's table is partial and in-frame only. The sample includes 190,000 or so clones, just under 90% of them seen just once. The sequenced sample consisted of peripheral blood. These receptors were collected from a woman between 18 and 29 years old who had recovered from COVID-19. Each CDR3 is given with its conserved first and last residue. D genes are given only for firm matches. Clone size is not always given. Where it is, it says once, few, many or a class for expanded clones.

d_gene	abundance	v_gene	j_gene	CDR3aa	CDR3nt
TRBD2	-	TRBV9	TRBJ2-7	CASSVAGGQYEQYF	TGTGCCAGCAGCGTAGCGGGGGGGCAATACGAGCAGTACTTC
TRBD1	-	TRBV11-1	TRBJ1-2	CASSLGTGGRYGYTF	TGTGCCAGCAGCTTGGGGACAGGAGGGCGGTATGGCTACACCTTC
TRBD1	-	TRBV27	TRBJ1-4	CASSIGQATNEKLFF	TGTGCCAGCAGTATAGGACAGGCAACTAATGAAAAACTGTTTTTT
TRBD1	-	TRBV5-3	TRBJ2-5	CARSLGGLTGKLETQYF	TGTGCCAGAAGCTTGGGGGGCCTGACAGGGAAATTGGAGACCCAGTACTTC
-	-	TRBV7-9	TRBJ1-3	CASSLGQLSGNTIYF	TGTGCCAGCAGCTTAGGGCAGTTATCTGGAAACACCATATATTTT
-	-	TRBV4-1	TRBJ1-1	CASSQTSPRVAVGEAFF	TGCGCCAGCAGCCAAACGAGCCCCAGGGTCGCCGTGGGTGAAGCTTTCTTT
-	-	TRBV14	TRBJ2-7	CASSPAQWREQYF	TGTGCCAGCAGCCCCGCCCAATGGCGGGAGCAGTACTTC
TRBD1	once	TRBV13	TRBJ1-1	CASSIDRGTFF	TGTGCCAGCAGCATTGACAGGGGAACTTTCTTT
-	-	TRBV4-1	TRBJ2-2	CASSQIQGSTGELFF	TGCGCCAGCAGCCAAATACAGGGAAGCACCGGGGAGCTGTTTTTT
-	-	TRBV15	TRBJ2-1	CATQRGAGTYNEQFF	TGTGCCACCCAACGGGGGGCCGGGACCTACAATGAGCAGTTCTTC
TRBD2	-	TRBV7-3	TRBJ2-5	CASSLRAGETETQYF	TGTGCCAGCAGCTTGAGAGCGGGAGAGACGGAGACCCAGTACTTC
-	-	TRBV12-3/TRBV12-4	TRBJ1-5	CASYEGGDQPQHF	TGTGCCAGCTACGAGGGGGGGGATCAGCCCCAGCATTTT
TRBD1	-	TRBV4-1	TRBJ1-1	CASSGQGGTEAFF	TGCGCCAGCAGCGGACAGGGGGGAACTGAAGCTTTCTTT
TRBD1	-	TRBV24-1	TRBJ1-4	CATSDSGQGANEKLFF	TGTGCCACCAGTGATTCCGGCCAGGGGGCTAATGAAAAACTGTTTTTT
TRBD1	-	TRBV7-6	TRBJ1-4	CASSLEEGAWEKLFF	TGTGCCAGCAGCTTAGAAGAGGGGGCGTGGGAAAAACTGTTTTTT
-	-	TRBV5-4	TRBJ2-1	CASSTVGTMNNEQFF	TGTGCCAGCAGCACAGTCGGGACAATGAACAATGAGCAGTTCTTC
TRBD2	-	TRBV2	TRBJ2-1	CASSEKASGGGEQFF	TGTGCCAGCAGTGAAAAGGCTAGCGGGGGAGGTGAGCAGTTCTTC
TRBD2	-	TRBV18	TRBJ2-7	CASSPPGLAHEQYF	TGTGCCAGCTCACCACCGGGACTAGCCCACGAGCAGTACTTC
TRBD2	-	TRBV5-1	TRBJ2-1	CAGREPGGEQFF	TGCGCCGGGCGGGAGCCGGGGGGTGAGCAGTTCTTC
TRBD1	-	TRBV9	TRBJ1-2	CASSLGQVYYGYTF	TGTGCCAGCAGCCTCGGACAGGTCTACTATGGCTACACCTTC
-	-	TRBV19	TRBJ2-4	CASRVGQGGKNIQYF	TGTGCCAGTAGGGTGGGGCAGGGCGGCAAAAACATTCAGTACTTC
TRBD1	-	TRBV6-5	TRBJ1-2	CASSYLDRGSIYGYTF	TGTGCCAGCAGTTACTTGGACAGGGGATCGATTTATGGCTACACCTTC
-	-	TRBV6-1	TRBJ1-2	CASSEVNGIYGYTF	TGTGCCAGCAGTGAAGTGAACGGGATCTATGGCTACACCTTC
TRBD1	-	TRBV6-5	TRBJ2-5	CASSYSGTGNGETQYF	TGTGCCAGCAGTTACTCCGGGACAGGGAATGGGGAGACCCAGTACTTC
-	-	TRBV5-8	TRBJ2-1	CASSPFSGVRYEQFF	TGTGCCAGCAGCCCCTTTTCGGGAGTTCGCTATGAGCAGTTCTTC
-	-	TRBV5-1	TRBJ2-7	CASSLRLKSHEQYF	TGCGCCAGCAGCTTGCGACTTAAATCCCACGAGCAGTACTTC
TRBD1	few	TRBV7-7	TRBJ2-7	CASSSQTGSYEQYF	TGTGCCAGCAGCTCCCAGACAGGGTCGTACGAGCAGTACTTC
-	-	TRBV5-1	TRBJ2-2	CASSSWLRQNTGELFF	TGCGCCAGCAGCTCCTGGTTGCGCCAGAACACCGGGGAGCTGTTTTTT
TRBD2	-	TRBV9	TRBJ2-5	CASSPGGTQETQYF	TGTGCCAGCAGCCCGGGAGGGACTCAAGAGACCCAGTACTTC
TRBD1	-	TRBV15	TRBJ1-2	CATSRGQGTFGYTF	TGTGCCACCAGCAGAGGACAGGGGACTTTTGGCTACACCTTC
-	-	TRBV14	TRBJ2-6	CASSPGSGANVLTF	TGTGCCAGCAGCCCAGGGTCTGGGGCCAACGTCCTGACTTTC
-	-	TRBV10-1	TRBJ1-4	CASRRVAINEKLFF	TGCGCCAGCAGGAGGGTCGCCATTAATGAAAAACTGTTTTTT
-	-	TRBV6-5	TRBJ1-1	CASSYFRVDTEAFF	TGTGCCAGCAGTTACTTCAGGGTTGACACTGAAGCTTTCTTT
-	-	TRBV24-1	TRBJ1-1	CATSDRTGTGAFF	TGTGCCACCAGTGATCGTACCGGGACTGGCGCTTTCTTT
TRBD2	-	TRBV29-1	TRBJ2-2	CSVPRTSGDTGELFF	TGCAGCGTTCCCAGGACTAGCGGGGACACCGGGGAGCTGTTTTTT
-	-	TRBV19	TRBJ2-1	CASTGIAENNYNEQFF	TGTGCCAGTACCGGGATAGCGGAAAACAACTACAATGAGCAGTTCTTC
TRBD2	once	TRBV4-3	TRBJ2-2	CASSLAGGETGELFF	TGCGCCAGCAGCCTAGCGGGGGGGGAGACCGGGGAGCTGTTTTTT
-	-	TRBV7-9	TRBJ1-1	CASSPRDGRANTEAFF	TGTGCCAGCAGCCCTCGTGACGGCAGGGCAAACACTGAAGCTTTCTTT
TRBD1	-	TRBV24-1	TRBJ2-3	CATSGTGGSDTQYF	TGTGCCACCAGTGGGACAGGGGGATCAGATACGCAGTATTTT
TRBD1	-	TRBV27	TRBJ2-7	CASGDRGSYEQYF	TGTGCCAGCGGGGACAGGGGGTCCTACGAGCAGTACTTC
TRBD2	-	TRBV2	TRBJ2-1	CASSIGTSHNEQFF	TGTGCCAGCAGCATTGGGACTAGCCACAATGAGCAGTTCTTC
TRBD1	-	TRBV7-2	TRBJ1-2	CASSLDGGGYRGYTF	TGTGCCAGCAGCTTAGATGGAGGGGGCTATCGGGGCTACACCTTC
TRBD2	-	TRBV3-1/TRBV3-2	TRBJ2-1	CASSQGPGGGAISYNEQFF	TGTGCCAGCAGCCAAGGACCCGGCGGGGGGGCAATATCCTACAATGAGCAGTTCTTC
-	few	TRBV11-3	TRBJ2-2	CASSLNGNTGELFF	TGTGCCAGCAGCCTAAACGGGAACACCGGGGAGCTGTTTTTT
-	-	TRBV5-6	TRBJ2-1	CASSLASSRSSYNEQFF	TGTGCCAGCAGCTTGGCGAGTAGCCGAAGCTCCTACAATGAGCAGTTCTTC
-	-	TRBV5-6	TRBJ1-4	CASSSAIHEKLFF	TGTGCCAGCAGCTCCGCGATCCATGAAAAACTGTTTTTT
TRBD1	-	TRBV27	TRBJ1-1	CASIRGLVQSDRVQDTEAFF	TGTGCCAGCATCCGGGGTTTAGTGCAAAGCGACAGGGTTCAGGACACTGAAGCTTTCTTT
TRBD1	-	TRBV4-1	TRBJ1-2	CASSRSRGGPNYGYTF	TGCGCCAGCAGCCGGTCACGAGGGGGCCCAAACTATGGCTACACCTTC
TRBD1	-	TRBV4-1	TRBJ2-3	CASSLLPGQRTDTQYF	TGCGCCAGCAGCTTACTGCCGGGACAGCGCACAGATACGCAGTATTTT
-	-	TRBV20-1	TRBJ2-4	CSALRENIQYF	TGCAGTGCCCTGAGGGAAAACATTCAGTACTTC